This T cell receptor (beta chain) was identified during a study of vaccination and CD4 T cells after COVID-19 (dated by TCRdb to between 2021 and 2022). For the study in its entirety: The convalescent cohort included six males and four females, with two Hispanic individuals, seven Caucasians, two Asians and one multiracial person. The spike-specific CD4+ TCR repertoire was compared before and after mRNA vaccination in over nine COVID-19 convalescent patients and a handful of infection-naive healthy vaccine recipients. Post-vaccine blood samples were obtained a median of roughly 75 days after the second vaccine dose, with a range of roughly 14 to 241 days. The cultures were stimulated with overlapping spike peptide pools from SARS-CoV-2 and from the common cold coronaviruses HCoV-NL63, HCoV-OC43 and HCoV-229E. As controls, cultures received a CEFX viral epitope pool (the positive control), an HIV-1 Nef peptide pool (the negative control), or no peptide at all. Each participant got two doses of either the Pfizer-BioNTech BNT162b2 vaccine (n=8) or the Moderna mRNA-1273 vaccine (n=2). Post-COVID blood samples were collected from convalescent patients a median of around 96 days after diagnosis, with a range of roughly 35 to 161 days. The paper's findings and limits, for the study overall: An increase in the median number of SARS-CoV-2-reactive clonotypes from 20 to 25 after infection to a few dozen after vaccination was observed, but the change was not found to be significant. In convalescent patients, a median about 90% of post-vaccine SARS-CoV-2-reactive clones were detected only after vaccination, and vaccine-specific priming was suggested by this finding. In convalescent patients, nearly all vaccine-specific clones (304 of 307) were found to be mono-reactive for SARS-CoV-2 spike rather than cross-reactive with common cold coronaviruses. Relatively few convalescent patients were included in the study, and early timepoints after natural infection were not analyzed.

The method was PCR. At the Johns Hopkins FTIC core, DNA from the cultured CD4+ T cells underwent TCR sequencing with the Oncomine TCR Beta short-read assay. Genomic DNA was extracted from the cultured CD4+ T cells with the QIAamp micro DNA kit. Oncomine TCR Beta libraries from cultured CD4+ T cells were pooled with unique dual indexes and sequenced on an Illumina iSeq 100. The original methods were these. Non-productive sequences were removed, and CDR3s not starting with C, not ending with F or W, or shorter than 7 amino acids were discarded. The MANAFEST web application identified antigen-specific clonotypes by comparing peptide-stimulated wells against reference wells and other culture wells. Positive clones required FDR below 0.05, an odds ratio above 5, and productive frequency above 0.1% in at least two of three replicate wells. Cross-reactive clonotypes were defined as significantly expanded in both SARS-CoV-2 spike wells and at least one common cold coronavirus spike condition. CDR3 homology was assessed with Levenshtein distances (stringdist) and unrooted phylogenetic trees (ape) in R version 3.6.1. The public sequencing data were trimmed at Q25 with fastp and processed into clonotypes with MiXCR by TCRdb, which kept only in-frame beta chains. Each record represents a unique CDR3 protein, reported with the most common genes and DNA among its rows. The V and J calls were not made by the authors but by TCRdb's processing. For this sample the table gives over 14,000 distinct CDR3 sequences, of which about 29% were detected only once. Roughly 19% of the sample goes to the ten largest clones.

Including cysteine and phenylalanine, the CDR3 has 15 amino acids. The CDR3 DNA has 45 bases and is translated from base 1. The germline V and J ends show losses of 2 bases and 0 bases respectively, and no gene match explains 4 bases of the junction. The germline V gene gives CDR1 as SGHNT and CDR2 as YENEEA. Concerning this clonotype itself: Its antigen target is currently unknown. No clone much larger than this one lies a single base away; base qualities are absent.

This specimen's treatment or condition label, interpreted: roughly 11-day PBMC culture with coronavirus spike peptide pools or control peptides (ViraFEST assay). The ViraFEST assay was used in the study, in which antigen-specific T cells were expanded with peptide pools and expanded clonotypes were subsequently identified by TCR sequencing. The absence of prior SARS-CoV-2 infection in healthy vaccine recipients was confirmed by negative nucleocapsid antibody tests before and after vaccination. Each well held 2.2 million or so PBMCs cultured in IMDM containing approximately 5.3% human AB serum and approximately 9.8 IU/ml IL-2, with 10 ug/ml peptide pools added. On days 3 and 7, half of the culture medium was replaced with fresh IL-2-containing medium. Once the cells had been in culture for around nine days, the EasySep CD4+ T cell isolation kit was used to isolate CD4+ T cells by negative selection. Ficoll-Paque Plus gradient centrifugation was used to isolate PBMCs from whole blood, and the isolated PBMCs were then either used fresh or cryopreserved at -140C. Each culture condition was generally run in triplicate wells.

The chain joins TRBV11-3 to TRBJ2-7; TRBD2 agrees with 7 junctional bases. The source is a human donor who received a COVID-19 vaccine. The source material was CD4+ T cells from blood, cultured in vitro, sampled before SARS-CoV-2 vaccination. The DNA sequence is TGTGCCAGCAGCTTACGCGGGGGAGGCTCCTACGAGCAGTACTTC. Translated, this is CASSLRGGGSYEQYF.